This T cell receptor (beta chain) was recorded in a study of lymphopenia after photon versus proton radiotherapy. Study results and limitations: Post-nadir TCR diversity decline inversely tracked overall survival among those who died. Photon-treated patients lost naive T cells and TCR diversity; proton-treated stayed stable. Only patients who died were analyzed for survival; proton advantage is unproven.

As for this clone: Antigen unknown.

In germline, CDR1 is LGHNA, CDR2 YNFKEQ. The CDR3 length is 14 residues. V was clipped by 0 bases and J by 9 bases, with 14 bases between them. The protocol was immunoSEQ multiplex PCR, while the TCRdb copy is restricted to in-frame clones and leaves out a portion. The sample yields 3,000 to 4,000 clones, about 80% seen once. The sequence came from a man at least 80 years old with esophageal cancer. This specimen consisted of peripheral blood, obtained from a patient treated with proton-based radiotherapy. The V call is TRBV4-2, the J call TRBJ1-2, with D maybe TRBD1 (5 bases). The chain's CDR3 is CASSQDLAGWSYTF. The CDR3 nucleotides are TGTGCCAGCAGCCAAGATCTGGCAGGGTGGAGCTACACCTTC.